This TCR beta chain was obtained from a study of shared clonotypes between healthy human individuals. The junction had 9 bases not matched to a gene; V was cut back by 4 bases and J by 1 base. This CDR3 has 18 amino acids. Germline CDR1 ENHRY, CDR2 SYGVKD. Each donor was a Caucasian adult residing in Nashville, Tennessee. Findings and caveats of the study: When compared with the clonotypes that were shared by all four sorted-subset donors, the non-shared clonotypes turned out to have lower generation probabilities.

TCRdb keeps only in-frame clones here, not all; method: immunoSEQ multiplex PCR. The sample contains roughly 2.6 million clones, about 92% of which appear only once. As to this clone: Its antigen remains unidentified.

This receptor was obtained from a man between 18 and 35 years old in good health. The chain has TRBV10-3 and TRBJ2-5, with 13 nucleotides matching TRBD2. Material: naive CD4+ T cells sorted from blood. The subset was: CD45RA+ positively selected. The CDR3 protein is CAISGSTSGGAFQETQYF. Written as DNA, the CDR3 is TGTGCCATCAGTGGGAGTACTAGCGGGGGGGCTTTCCAAGAGACCCAGTACTTC.